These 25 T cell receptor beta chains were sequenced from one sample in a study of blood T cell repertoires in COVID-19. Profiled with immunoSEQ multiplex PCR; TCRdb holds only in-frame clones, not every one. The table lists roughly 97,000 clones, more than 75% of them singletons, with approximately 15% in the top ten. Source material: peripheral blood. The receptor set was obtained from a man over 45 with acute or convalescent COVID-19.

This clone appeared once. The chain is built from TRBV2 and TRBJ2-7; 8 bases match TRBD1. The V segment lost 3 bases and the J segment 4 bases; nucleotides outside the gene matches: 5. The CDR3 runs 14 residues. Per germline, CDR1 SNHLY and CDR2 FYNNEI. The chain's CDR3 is CASSETGVKYEQYF. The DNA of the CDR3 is TGTGCCAGCAGTGAGACAGGGGTTAAGTACGAGCAGTACTTC.

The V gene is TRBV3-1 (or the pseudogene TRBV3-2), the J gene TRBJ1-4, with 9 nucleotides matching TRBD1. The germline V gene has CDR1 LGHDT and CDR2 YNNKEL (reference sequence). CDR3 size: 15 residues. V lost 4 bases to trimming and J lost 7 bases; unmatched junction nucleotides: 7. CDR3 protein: CASSRDRAGGEKLFF. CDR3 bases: TGTGCCAGCAGCCGGGACAGGGCAGGTGGTGAAAAACTGTTTTTT.

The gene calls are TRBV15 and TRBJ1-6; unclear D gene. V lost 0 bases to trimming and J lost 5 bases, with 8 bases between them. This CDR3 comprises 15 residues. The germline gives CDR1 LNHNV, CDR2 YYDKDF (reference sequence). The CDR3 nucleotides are TGTGCCACCAGCAGAGATAAAGCCAATAATTCACCCCTCCACTTT. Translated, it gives CATSRDKANNSPLHF.

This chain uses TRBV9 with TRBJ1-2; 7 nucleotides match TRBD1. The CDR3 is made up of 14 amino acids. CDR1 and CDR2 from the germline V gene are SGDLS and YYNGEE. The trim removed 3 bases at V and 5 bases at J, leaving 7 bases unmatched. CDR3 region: CASSEAGQPYGYTF. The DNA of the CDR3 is TGTGCCAGCAGCGAGGCGGGACAGCCTTATGGCTACACCTTC.

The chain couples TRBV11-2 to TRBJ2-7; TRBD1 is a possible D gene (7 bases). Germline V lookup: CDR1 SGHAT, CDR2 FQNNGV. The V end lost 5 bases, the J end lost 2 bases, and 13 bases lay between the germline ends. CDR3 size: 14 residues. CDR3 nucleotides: TGTGCCAGCAGCCCCCAGGGGGGAACCTACGAGCAGTACTTC. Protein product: CASSPQGGTYEQYF.

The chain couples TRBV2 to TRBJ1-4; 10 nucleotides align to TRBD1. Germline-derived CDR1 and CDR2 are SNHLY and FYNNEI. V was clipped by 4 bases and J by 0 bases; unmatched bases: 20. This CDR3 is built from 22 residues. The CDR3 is CASSVTLCGTGVVEPTNEKLFF. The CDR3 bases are TGTGCCAGCAGTGTTACCCTCTGTGGGACAGGGGTGGTAGAACCAACTAATGAAAAACTGTTTTTT. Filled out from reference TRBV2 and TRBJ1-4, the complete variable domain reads EPEVTQTPSHQVTQMGQEVILRCVPISNHLYFYWYRQILGQKVEFLVSFYNNEISEKSEIFDDQFSVERPDGSNFTLKIRSTKLEDSAMYFCASSVTLCGTGVVEPTNEKLFFGSGTQLSVL.

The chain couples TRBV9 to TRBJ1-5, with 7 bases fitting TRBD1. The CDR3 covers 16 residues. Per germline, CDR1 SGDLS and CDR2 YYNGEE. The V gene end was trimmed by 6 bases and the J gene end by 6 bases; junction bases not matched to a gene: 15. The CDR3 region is CASTLLDRDEGQPQHF. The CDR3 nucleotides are TGTGCCAGCACCCTTCTCGACAGGGATGAAGGTCAGCCCCAGCATTTT.

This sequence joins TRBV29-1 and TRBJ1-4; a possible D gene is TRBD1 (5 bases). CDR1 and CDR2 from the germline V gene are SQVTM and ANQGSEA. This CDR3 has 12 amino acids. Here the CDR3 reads CASGRAQEKLFF. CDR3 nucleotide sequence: TGCGCATCAGGGAGGGCTCAAGAAAAACTGTTTTTT.

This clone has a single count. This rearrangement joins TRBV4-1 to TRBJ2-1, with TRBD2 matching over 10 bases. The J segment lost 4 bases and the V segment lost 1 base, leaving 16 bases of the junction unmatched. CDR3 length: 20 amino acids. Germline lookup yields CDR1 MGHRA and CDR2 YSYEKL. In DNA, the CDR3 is TGCGCCAGCAGCCAAGTGGTACTAGCGGGATCCCAGCTTGGGTACAATGAGCAGTTCTTC. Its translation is CASSQVVLAGSQLGYNEQFF.

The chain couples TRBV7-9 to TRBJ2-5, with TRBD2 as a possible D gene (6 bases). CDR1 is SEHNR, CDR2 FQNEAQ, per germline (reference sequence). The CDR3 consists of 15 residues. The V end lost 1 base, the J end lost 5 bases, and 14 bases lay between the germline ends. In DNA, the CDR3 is TGTGCCAGCAGCTTAGGCTTCGGGGGTCAGGAGACCCAGTACTTC. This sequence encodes CASSLGFGGQETQYF.

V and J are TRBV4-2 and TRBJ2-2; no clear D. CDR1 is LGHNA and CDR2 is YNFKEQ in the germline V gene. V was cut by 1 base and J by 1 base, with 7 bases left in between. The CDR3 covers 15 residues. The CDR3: CASSQGRRNTGELFF. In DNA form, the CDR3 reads TGTGCCAGCAGCCAAGGACGGAGGAACACCGGGGAGCTGTTTTTT.

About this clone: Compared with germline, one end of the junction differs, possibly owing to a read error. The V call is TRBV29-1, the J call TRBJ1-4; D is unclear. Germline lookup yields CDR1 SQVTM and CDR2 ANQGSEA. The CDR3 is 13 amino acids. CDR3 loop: CSGSQQSNEKLFF. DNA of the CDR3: TGCAGCGGGAGTCAGCAGTCTAATGAAAAGCTGTTTTTT.

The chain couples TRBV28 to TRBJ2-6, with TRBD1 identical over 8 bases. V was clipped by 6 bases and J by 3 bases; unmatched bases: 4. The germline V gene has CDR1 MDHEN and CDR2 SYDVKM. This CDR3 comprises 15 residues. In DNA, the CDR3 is TGTGCCAGCAGCTACGACAGGGGTGGGGCCAACGTCCTGACTTTC. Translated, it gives CASSYDRGGANVLTF.

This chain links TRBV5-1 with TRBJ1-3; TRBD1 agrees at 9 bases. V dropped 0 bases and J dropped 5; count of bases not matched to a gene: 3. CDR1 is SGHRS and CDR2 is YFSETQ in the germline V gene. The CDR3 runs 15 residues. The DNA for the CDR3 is TGCGCCAGCAGCTTGGGTGGGACAGGGAGAAACACCATATATTTT. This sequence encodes CASSLGGTGRNTIYF.

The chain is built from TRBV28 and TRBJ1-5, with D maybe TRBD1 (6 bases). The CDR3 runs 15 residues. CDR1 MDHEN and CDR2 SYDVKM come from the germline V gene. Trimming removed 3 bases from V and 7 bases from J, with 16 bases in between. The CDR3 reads CASSFQGISRQPQHF. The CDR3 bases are TGTGCCAGCAGTTTCCAGGGGATCTCAAGACAGCCCCAGCATTTT.

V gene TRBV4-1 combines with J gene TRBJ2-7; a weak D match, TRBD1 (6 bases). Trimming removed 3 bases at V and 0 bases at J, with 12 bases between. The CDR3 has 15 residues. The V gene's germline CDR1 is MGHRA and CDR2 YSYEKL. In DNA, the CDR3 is TGCGCCAGCAGCCAGAGACAGGATAGCTCCTACGAGCAGTACTTC. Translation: CASSQRQDSSYEQYF.

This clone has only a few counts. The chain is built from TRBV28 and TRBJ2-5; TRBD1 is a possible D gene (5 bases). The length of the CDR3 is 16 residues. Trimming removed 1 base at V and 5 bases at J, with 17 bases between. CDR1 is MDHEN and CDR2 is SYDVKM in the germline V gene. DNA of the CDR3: TGTGCCAGCAGTTTATTGGACACTTCGTGGTGGGAGACCCAGTACTTC. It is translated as CASSLLDTSWWETQYF.

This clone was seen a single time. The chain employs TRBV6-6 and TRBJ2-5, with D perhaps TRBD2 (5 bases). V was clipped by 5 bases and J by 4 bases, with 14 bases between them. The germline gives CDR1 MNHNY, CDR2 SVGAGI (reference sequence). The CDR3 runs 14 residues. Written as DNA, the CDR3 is TGTGCCAGCAGTGACACGGGATCCTTAGAGACCCAGTACTTC. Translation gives CASSDTGSLETQYF.

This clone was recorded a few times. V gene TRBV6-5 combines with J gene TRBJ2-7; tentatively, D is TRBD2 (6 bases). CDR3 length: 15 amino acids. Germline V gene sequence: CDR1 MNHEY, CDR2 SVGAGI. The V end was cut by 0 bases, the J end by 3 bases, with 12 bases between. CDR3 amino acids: CASSYSGSGDYEQYF. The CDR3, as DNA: TGTGCCAGCAGTTACTCGGGTAGCGGTGACTACGAGCAGTACTTC.

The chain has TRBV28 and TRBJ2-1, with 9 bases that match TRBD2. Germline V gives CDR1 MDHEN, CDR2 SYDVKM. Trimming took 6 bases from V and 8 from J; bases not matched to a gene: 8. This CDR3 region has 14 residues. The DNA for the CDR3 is TGTGCCAGCAGGCTAGCGGGATCACTCTATGAGCAGTTCTTC. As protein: CASRLAGSLYEQFF.

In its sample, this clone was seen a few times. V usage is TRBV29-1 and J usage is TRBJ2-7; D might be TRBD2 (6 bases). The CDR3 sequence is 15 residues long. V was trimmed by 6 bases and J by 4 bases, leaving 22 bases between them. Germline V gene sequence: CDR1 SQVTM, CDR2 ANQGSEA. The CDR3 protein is CSVAGLLANNYEQYF. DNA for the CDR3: TGCAGCGTGGCGGGACTCCTCGCAAACAATTACGAGCAGTACTTC.

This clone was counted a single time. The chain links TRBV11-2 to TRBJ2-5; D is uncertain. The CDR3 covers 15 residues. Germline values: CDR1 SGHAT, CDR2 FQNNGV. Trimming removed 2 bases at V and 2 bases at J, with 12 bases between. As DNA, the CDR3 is TGTGCCAGCAGCTTACTCCTACGTTCACAAGAGACCCAGTACTTC. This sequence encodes CASSLLLRSQETQYF.

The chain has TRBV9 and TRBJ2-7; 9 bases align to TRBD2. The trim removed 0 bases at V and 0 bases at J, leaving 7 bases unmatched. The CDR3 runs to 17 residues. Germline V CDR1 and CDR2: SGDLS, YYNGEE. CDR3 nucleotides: TGTGCCAGCAGCGTAGGGCTAGCGGGAATGAACTCCTACGAGCAGTACTTC. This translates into CASSVGLAGMNSYEQYF.

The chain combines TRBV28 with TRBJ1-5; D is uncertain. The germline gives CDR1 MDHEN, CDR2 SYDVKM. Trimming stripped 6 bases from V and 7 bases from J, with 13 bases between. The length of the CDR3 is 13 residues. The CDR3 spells CASRMDRRQPQHF. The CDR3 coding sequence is TGTGCCAGCAGAATGGATCGGAGGCAGCCCCAGCATTTT.

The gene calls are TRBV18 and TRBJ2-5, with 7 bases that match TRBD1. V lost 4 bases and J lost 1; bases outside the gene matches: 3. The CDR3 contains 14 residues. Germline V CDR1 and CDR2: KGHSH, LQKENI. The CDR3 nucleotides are TGTGCCAGCTCACTAACAGGGGTCCAAGAGACCCAGTACTTC. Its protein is CASSLTGVQETQYF.